This record concerns one T cell receptor (beta chain) sequence. Its antigen is not identified. Sequenced by immunoSEQ multiplex PCR; TCRdb stores in-frame clones only, minus some. The repertoire includes fewer than 25,000 clones, around 90% of them detected once, and roughly 1.5% sits in the top ten. CDR3 length equals 14 residues. Trimming pared 2 bases from V and 6 bases from J, leaving 10 bases between. Germline-derived CDR1 and CDR2 are SEHNR and FQNEAQ (reference sequence). The data stem from a study of B cell selection in AIRE deficiency. General study findings and limits: Shared Treg sequences were biased toward short CDR3s with few non-templated nucleotide insertions.

Regulatory T cells were sorted as CD4+CD25hiCD127low/negative cells. The source is a human donor in good health. This chain connects TRBV7-9 to TRBJ1-4; D is possibly TRBD1 (6 bases). Sequencing input: CD4+CD25+ Tregs sorted from PBMCs. The CDR3 loop reads CASSLMDSDEKLFF. CDR3 in DNA: TGTGCCAGCAGCTTAATGGACAGTGATGAAAAACTGTTTTTT.